Each of the 5 T cell receptor beta chains below was sequenced from the same sample in a study of CD8+ T cells in alopecia areata. Reverse transcription of extracted RNA yielded cDNA, which provided the sequencing template. Profiled with immunoSEQ multiplex PCR; TCRdb holds only in-frame clones, not every one. The repertoire holds some 220,000 clones, with about 57% as singletons. Treatment indicated: oral pan-JAK inhibitor, 5-10 mg twice daily. This specimen consisted of CD4+ T cells sorted from blood, obtained at week 4, from a patient treated with tofacitinib. The receptors were sampled from a human donor with alopecia areata.

This clone was detected once. The chain couples TRBV7-6 to TRBJ2-7; no firm D call. The CDR3 runs to 15 residues. The V gene lost 0 bases and the J gene lost 2 bases, with 11 bases spanning the gap. CDR1 SGHVS and CDR2 FNYEAQ come from the germline V gene. The CDR3 coding sequence is TGTGCCAGCAGCTTAGCCGCGGACGGCACCTACGAGCAGTACTTC. This translates into CASSLAADGTYEQYF.

A single count supports this clone. The rearrangement joins TRBV4-3 to TRBJ2-3, with 7 bases identical to TRBD2. J gave up 5 bases and V 3 bases, and 8 bases lay outside the gene matches. The CDR3 length is 15 residues. Germline V gives CDR1 LGHNA, CDR2 YSLEER. This CDR3 is CASSQGGTSGDTQYF. CDR3 bases: TGCGCCAGCAGCCAGGGGGGGACGTCTGGAGATACGCAGTATTTT.

This clone was observed a handful of times. J is TRBJ2-4 and V is TRBV7-8; D is uncertain. Germline V CDR1 and CDR2: SGHVS, FQNEAQ. V was pared by 1 base and J by 0 bases, with 7 bases between. This CDR3 comprises 15 residues. The CDR3 DNA is TGTGCCAGCAGCTTAGGTTGGGAAGCCAAAAACATTCAGTACTTC. Protein product: CASSLGWEAKNIQYF.

The rearrangement joins TRBV11-2 to TRBJ2-5; the D gene is possibly TRBD1 (7 bases). The CDR3 totals 14 residues. V was clipped by 3 bases and J by 5 bases, with 13 bases between them. CDR1 SGHAT and CDR2 FQNNGV come from the germline V gene. This CDR3 reads CASSFAGGQETQYF. The CDR3 nucleotides are TGTGCCAGCAGCTTTGCCGGGGGACAGGAGACCCAGTACTTC.

CDR3 bases: TGCGCCAGCAGCTTGGAATTGGGGACAAAACTGTTTTTT. Amino acid sequence: CASSLELGTKLFF. V and J are TRBV5-1 and TRBJ1-4, with a weak D call TRBD1 (5 bases). V was trimmed by 0 bases and J by 10 bases, leaving 10 bases between them. This CDR3 comprises 13 residues. Germline assignment: CDR1 SGHRS and CDR2 YFSETQ.